This TCR beta chain was captured by sequencing in a study of blood T cell repertoires in COVID-19. For the study at large: The United States, Italy and Spain were the sources of the acute and convalescent COVID-19 samples. The analysed material was cDNA or gDNA that came from T cells, B-cell-depleted T cells, or PBMCs.

Germline V gene data show CDR1 as LNHDA and CDR2 as SQIVND (reference sequence). Trimming at V came to 8 bases and at J to 7 bases, leaving 7 bases not matched to a gene. The length of the CDR3 is 14 residues. How the authors handled the data: Scientists estimated how many nucleated cells there were by amplifying reference gene primers. The protocol was immunoSEQ multiplex PCR, while the TCRdb copy is restricted to in-frame clones and leaves out a portion. That table gives V, J and clone size, and the DNA gave D and trimming. The table shows roughly 180,000 clones, with around 94% occurring only once.

The sequenced material came from peripheral blood. The V gene is TRBV19, the J gene TRBJ1-4, with 10 bases lining up with TRBD1. The receptor was derived from a man aged 25 to 40 with COVID-19, enrolled during active disease. CDR3 residues: CASGTGQGSEKLFF. CDR3 nucleotides: TGTGCCAGTGGAACGGGACAGGGGAGTGAAAAACTGTTTTTT.